This TCR beta chain originates from a study of healthy donors' naive CD4 and CD8 T cells. Overall study results and limits: Reportedly, most V and J gene segments showed naive CD4+ versus CD8+ bias.

A remark on this clonotype: Its antigen is undetermined.

TCR libraries were built from about 500 ng of total RNA by linear amplification. Each CDR3 protein is one row after TCRdb ran MiXCR on the reads. The sample has some 190,000 distinct CDR3 sequences; around 74% are singletons. The germline V and J ends were trimmed by 0 bases and 7 bases, with 11 bases remaining between them. CDR3 length: 14 amino acids. From germline, CDR1 is SGHDT and CDR2 YYEEEE. The TCR originated in a pool of human donors in good health; the sample pools cells from several healthy donors. V is TRBV5-6 and J is TRBJ2-1; D uncertain. Sample: naive CD4+ and CD8+ T cells sorted from blood, pooled from several donors. As DNA, the CDR3 is TGTGCCAGCAGCTTGGAGTTACTCCCTAATGAGCAGTTCTTC. This gives the protein CASSLELLPNEQFF.